The source of this TCR beta chain is a study of T cells in Graves' hyperthyroidism and ophthalmopathy. Study results and limitations: Clonotypes that were expanded in thyroid above 0.001 mostly appeared in blood too.

V shed 0 bases and J 0 bases; nucleotides not matched to a gene: 12. This CDR3 comprises 19 residues. In germline, CDR1 is MGHRA, CDR2 YSYEKL. Details on this clonotype: Its antigen remains unknown.

Researchers amplified the TCR beta CDR3 regions from RNA transcripts. TCR CDR3 regions were first amplified by RT-PCR with HTBI primers. A single record per CDR3 protein comes from TCRdb applying MiXCR to the multiplex PCR reads. The sample shows around 520,000 distinct CDR3 sequences, less than 15% of them seen only once. A patient was excluded if there was uncontrolled infection, other autoimmune disease, pregnancy or lactation. This clonotype was obtained from a woman in her thirties or forties with Graves' hyperthyroidism. Input material: blood. The chain links TRBV4-1 to TRBJ1-1; 8 bases are shared with TRBD1. The CDR3 DNA follows: TGCGCCAGCAGCCAAGATCGAACAGGGGGAACCTTCATGAACACTGAAGCTTTCTTT. It specifies CASSQDRTGGTFMNTEAFF.